The 27 T cell receptor beta chains given below trace back to one sample, sequenced in a study of CD8+ T cells in alopecia areata. Extraction of RNA preceded its reverse transcription into cDNA, which served as the sequencing template. Profiling relied on immunoSEQ multiplex PCR, and the TCRdb table lists in-frame clones only, not all of them. The sample holds more than 90,000 clones, roughly 50% seen once. Treatment denoted: oral pan-JAK inhibitor, 5-10 mg twice daily. The source material was CD8+ T cells sorted from blood, sampled at week 4, from a patient treated with tofacitinib. The origin of the receptors is a human donor with alopecia areata.

This clone was recorded at least ten times. The CDR3 DNA follows: TGTGCCAGCAGTTTTCATCGGGGCGGGGGAAACACCATATATTTT. The encoded protein is CASSFHRGGGNTIYF. The chain couples TRBV27 to TRBJ1-3, with D possibly matching TRBD1 (5 bases). The germline V and J ends were trimmed by 3 bases and 4 bases, with 13 bases remaining between them. The CDR3 is made up of 15 amino acids. CDR1 is MNHEY, CDR2 SMNVEV, per germline (reference sequence).

The V gene is TRBV30, the J gene TRBJ2-1; unclear D gene. V was pared by 4 bases and J by 0 bases, with 10 bases between. CDR1 is GTSNPN, CDR2 SVGIG, per germline (reference sequence). The CDR3 totals 14 residues. The CDR3 coding sequence is TGTGCCTGGACAGAAGCGAGCTCCTACAATGAGCAGTTCTTC. It encodes CAWTEASSYNEQFF.

The CDR3 sequence is CSVGDRSSYNEQFF. The DNA of the CDR3 is TGCAGCGTTGGGGACAGGAGCTCCTACAATGAGCAGTTCTTC. The chain couples TRBV29-1 to TRBJ2-1; 8 bases match TRBD1. V was pared by 4 bases and J by 0 bases, with 2 bases of the junction left unmatched. The germline V gene encodes CDR1 SQVTM and CDR2 ANQGSEA. CDR3 size: 14 residues.

In DNA form, the CDR3 reads TGCAGCGTTGCAATACGACTAGCGGGGGGTGAGCAGTTCTTC. Its protein product is CSVAIRLAGGEQFF. This sequence joins TRBV29-1 and TRBJ2-1; 13 positions agree with TRBD2. CDR1 is SQVTM and CDR2 is ANQGSEA in the germline V gene. The CDR3 covers 14 residues. V shed 4 bases, J shed 9 bases, and the junction held 6 bases outside the gene matches.

The table lists this clone with a few counts. The chain recombines TRBV29-1 with TRBJ2-1; 9 bases are a match to TRBD2. Germline assignment: CDR1 SQVTM and CDR2 ANQGSEA. V shed 1 base and J 2 bases; nucleotides not matched to a gene: 6. This CDR3 region has 16 residues. CDR3 protein: CSVEGELAGAYNEQFF. The DNA for the CDR3 is TGCAGCGTTGAAGGGGAATTAGCGGGGGCCTACAATGAGCAGTTCTTC.

The V gene is TRBV29-1, the J gene TRBJ2-5; D not resolved. The CDR3 length is 15 residues. The V gene lost 3 bases and the J gene lost 5 bases, with 19 bases spanning the gap. Germline V CDR1 and CDR2: SQVTM, ANQGSEA. CDR3 DNA sequence: TGCAGCGTTGAGGGAATAGTTAGTGGTTCGGAGACCCAGTACTTC. Its translation: CSVEGIVSGSETQYF. Full variable domain (outside the CDR3, taken from reference TRBV29-1 and TRBJ2-5): SAVISQKPSRDICQRGTSLTIQCQVDSQVTMMFWYRQQPGQSLTLIATANQGSEATYESGFVIDKFPISRPNLTFSTLTVSNMSPEDSSIYLCSVEGIVSGSETQYFGPGTRLLVL.

This chain uses TRBV4-1 with TRBJ2-1; maybe TRBD1 (6 bases). The V gene lost 3 bases and the J gene lost 10 bases, with 10 bases spanning the gap. This CDR3 region has 12 residues. The germline CDR1 and CDR2 sequences are MGHRA and YSYEKL. CDR3 region: CASSHTGGEQFF. The CDR3 nucleotides read TGCGCCAGCAGCCATACTGGGGGCGAGCAGTTCTTC.

This clone was found once. J is TRBJ1-1 and V is TRBV7-9; D not resolved. CDR3 length: 13 residues. Germline assignment: CDR1 SEHNR and CDR2 FQNEAQ (reference sequence). The germline V and J ends were trimmed by 9 bases and 3 bases, with 14 bases remaining between them. This chain's CDR3 is CASFRPFYTEAFF. CDR3 DNA: TGTGCCAGTTTTAGACCTTTTTACACTGAAGCTTTCTTT.

The CDR3 here is CASMAGASYNEQFF. As DNA, the CDR3 is TGTGCCAGCATGGCGGGTGCTTCCTACAATGAGCAGTTCTTC. The chain combines TRBV5-4 with TRBJ2-1, with D perhaps TRBD2 (5 bases). The CDR3 spans 14 residues. V lost 6 bases and J 1 base, leaving 11 bases between the germline ends. Germline lookup yields CDR1 SGHNT and CDR2 YYREEE (reference sequence).

This chain uses TRBV5-6 with TRBJ2-1; D may be TRBD2 (6 bases). CDR3 length: 13 residues. CDR1 and CDR2 from the germline V gene are SGHDT and YYEEEE. V lost 4 bases, J lost 1 base, and 6 bases lay in between. CDR3 sequence (DNA): TGTGCCAGCAGCCGGGGGTCCTACAATGAGCAGTTCTTC. The encoded protein is CASSRGSYNEQFF. The complete variable domain, with remaining parts taken from reference TRBV5-6 and TRBJ2-1, reads DAGVTQSPTHLIKTRGQQVTLRCSPKSGHDTVSWYQQALGQGPQFIFQYYEEEERQRGNFPDRFSGHQFPNYSSELNVNALLLGDSALYLCASSRGSYNEQFFGPGTRLTVL.

The rearrangement uses TRBV30 and TRBJ2-2; TRBD1 is a possible D gene (5 bases). This CDR3 is built from 14 residues. Trimming took off 2 bases at V and 1 base at J, with 8 bases between the two ends. Germline V CDR1 and CDR2: GTSNPN, SVGIG (reference sequence). This CDR3 reads CAWSQGWNTGELFF. CDR3 DNA: TGTGCCTGGAGTCAGGGTTGGAACACCGGGGAGCTGTTTTTT.

The rearrangement links TRBV5-6 to TRBJ2-1, with D unclear. Trimming removed 0 bases at V and 5 bases at J, with 6 bases between. Germline lookup yields CDR1 SGHDT and CDR2 YYEEEE. This CDR3 has 13 amino acids. For the CDR3, the DNA is TGTGCCAGCAGCTTGGGGTCTAACAATGAGCAGTTCTTC. Protein: CASSLGSNNEQFF.

The chain uses TRBV29-1 and TRBJ1-4, with TRBD1 as a possible D gene (5 bases). The length of the CDR3 is 14 residues. Germline V gives CDR1 SQVTM, CDR2 ANQGSEA. V was trimmed by 0 bases and J by 8 bases, leaving 13 bases between them. The chain's CDR3 is CSVEEGAMGEKLFF. CDR3 DNA sequence: TGCAGCGTTGAAGAAGGGGCGATGGGGGAAAAACTGTTTTTT. Full variable domain (missing parts from reference TRBV29-1 and TRBJ1-4): SAVISQKPSRDICQRGTSLTIQCQVDSQVTMMFWYRQQPGQSLTLIATANQGSEATYESGFVIDKFPISRPNLTFSTLTVSNMSPEDSSIYLCSVEEGAMGEKLFFGSGTQLSVL.

This chain connects TRBV28 to TRBJ1-3; possibly TRBD1 for D (5 bases). V was trimmed by 5 bases and J by 6 bases, leaving 14 bases between them. Germline V gene lookup returns CDR1 MDHEN and CDR2 SYDVKM. The CDR3 is made up of 14 amino acids. The CDR3 nucleotides are TGTGCCAGCAGTGGCTGGGGGTCCCTAAACACCATATATTTT. Translated, it gives CASSGWGSLNTIYF.

This chain links TRBV11-2 with TRBJ2-3; unclear D gene. Trimming pared 0 bases from V and 9 bases from J, leaving 16 bases between. The V gene's germline CDR1 is SGHAT and CDR2 FQNNGV. CDR3 length: 15 amino acids. The DNA of the CDR3 is TGTGCCAGCAGCTTAGAATCCCGGCTGGATATGACGCAGTATTTT. This translates into CASSLESRLDMTQYF.

The V gene is TRBV9, the J gene TRBJ1-1, with D possibly matching TRBD1 (6 bases). Germline V gene sequence: CDR1 SGDLS, CDR2 YYNGEE. V lost 4 bases, J lost 5 bases, and 21 bases lay in between. The CDR3 has 16 amino acids. The CDR3 region is CASSRRGAGVGTEAFF. The DNA of the CDR3 is TGTGCCAGCAGCCGCCGGGGGGCGGGGGTAGGGACTGAAGCTTTCTTT.

The chain carries TRBV5-1 and TRBJ1-2; 8 bases line up with TRBD1. Losses at the gene ends were 0 bases for V and 4 bases for J; bases not matched to a gene: 8. CDR1 and CDR2 (germline): SGHRS, YFSETQ. The CDR3 is 16 residues long. CDR3 DNA: TGCGCCAGCAGCTTGGACGGACAGGGTTCGGCCTATGGCTACACCTTC. It encodes CASSLDGQGSAYGYTF.

The V call is TRBV27, the J call TRBJ1-5; no firm D call. This CDR3 has 11 amino acids. Germline-derived CDR1 and CDR2 are MNHEY and SMNVEV (reference sequence). V gave up 8 bases and J gave up 10 bases, with 12 bases separating them. The chain's CDR3 is CASGSLAPQHF. CDR3 in DNA: TGTGCCAGCGGGTCACTGGCTCCCCAGCATTTT.

V and J are TRBV9 and TRBJ1-5; 7 bases fit TRBD1. CDR3 length: 14 residues. Germline lookup yields CDR1 SGDLS and CDR2 YYNGEE. The V gene end was trimmed by 3 bases and the J gene end by 3 bases; junction bases not matched to a gene: 3. CDR3 bases: TGTGCCAGCAGCGGGGGGACAGTCAATCAGCCCCAGCATTTT. Translated: CASSGGTVNQPQHF.

On this clone: The same CDR3 also results from other DNA sequences found in this sample. V usage is TRBV29-1 and J usage is TRBJ2-5; D is unresolved. Germline V gives CDR1 SQVTM, CDR2 ANQGSEA. V was clipped by 4 bases and J by 3 bases, with 3 bases between them. The length of the CDR3 is 10 residues. The CDR3 region is CSVVEETQYF. The CDR3 DNA is TGCAGCGTTGTAGAAGAGACCCAGTACTTC.

The chain couples TRBV7-2 to TRBJ2-3, with 8 positions matching TRBD1. The CDR3 sequence is 16 residues long. V trimming: 1 base; J trimming: 2 bases; junction bases outside the gene matches: 5. The germline V gene encodes CDR1 SGHTA and CDR2 FQGNSA. CDR3 loop: CASSLVQGAITDTQYF. In nucleotides, the CDR3 is TGTGCCAGCAGCTTAGTGCAGGGGGCGATCACAGATACGCAGTATTTT.

J is TRBJ2-7 and V is TRBV30; D gene ambiguous. The V end was cut by 0 bases, the J end by 2 bases, with 8 bases between. This CDR3 has 13 residues. Germline V lookup: CDR1 GTSNPN, CDR2 SVGIG (reference sequence). CDR3 protein: CAWSVQNAYEQYF. In DNA, the CDR3 is TGTGCCTGGAGTGTACAGAACGCCTACGAGCAGTACTTC. Filled out from reference TRBV30 and TRBJ2-7, the complete variable domain reads SQTIHQWPATLVQPVGSPLSLECTVEGTSNPNLYWYRQAAGRGLQLLFYSVGIGQISSEVPQNLSASRPQDRQFILSSKKLLLSDSGFYLCAWSVQNAYEQYFGPGTRLTVT.

This chain joins TRBV30 and TRBJ1-1; TRBD1 aligns across 9 bases. Unmatched junction bases numbered 4, after V lost 5 bases and J lost 3 bases. The CDR3 loop spans 13 amino acids. Germline V CDR1 and CDR2: GTSNPN, SVGIG (reference sequence). CDR3 residues: CAWGTGQDTEAFF. The CDR3 nucleotides read TGTGCCTGGGGGACAGGGCAGGACACTGAAGCTTTCTTT.

The J gene is TRBJ1-2, the V gene TRBV30, with 7 bases lining up with TRBD1. The CDR3 is 14 amino acids. V shed 4 bases, J shed 12 bases, and the junction held 17 bases outside the gene matches. Germline CDR1 and CDR2: GTSNPN and SVGIG (reference sequence). The CDR3 nucleotides read TGTGCCTGGAACCAATACGGGGGAGCGACAGGGCACACCTTC. It specifies CAWNQYGGATGHTF.

The chain has TRBV5-1 and TRBJ2-7; D possibly corresponds to TRBD2 (5 bases). V lost 0 bases, J lost 0 bases, and 7 bases lay in between. Germline loops: CDR1 SGHRS, CDR2 YFSETQ. This CDR3 spans 14 amino acids. CDR3 protein: CASSLAGSSYEQYF. Here the CDR3 DNA reads TGCGCCAGCAGCTTGGCTGGGAGCTCCTACGAGCAGTACTTC.

The chain is built from TRBV30 and TRBJ1-1; TRBD1 might be the D (6 bases). V was pared by 2 bases and J by 1 base, with 14 bases between. Germline lookup yields CDR1 GTSNPN and CDR2 SVGIG (reference sequence). The CDR3 runs to 15 residues. CDR3 DNA sequence: TGTGCCTGGAGTCCCAGGGGCAGCCAGAACACTGAAGCTTTCTTT. This sequence encodes CAWSPRGSQNTEAFF.

This chain connects TRBV27 to TRBJ2-7, with D uncertain. The V end lost 7 bases, the J end lost 2 bases, and 15 bases lay between the germline ends. The V gene's germline CDR1 is MNHEY and CDR2 SMNVEV (reference sequence). CDR3 length equals 14 residues. As DNA, the CDR3 is TGTGCCAGCACCCTTTCGACCGGTCCCTACGAGCAGTACTTC. Protein: CASTLSTGPYEQYF.